This T cell receptor beta chain originates from a study of T cell repertoires in cytomegalovirus infection. On the study more broadly: TCR beta signatures that were public indicated CMV infection and matching HLA type. Study-wide points: Pooled public TCR beta family frequency picked out CMV carriers with the relevant HLA. HLA-C-restricted CMV-specific TCR beta clonotypes were dominant in the ex vivo response.

TCRdb re-called the reads through MiXCR, storing one row per CDR3 protein. The repertoire includes about 300,000 distinct CDR3 sequences, under 30% of them detected once, and about 15% sits in the top ten. The CDR3 runs to 15 residues. Germline CDR1 is SNHLY and CDR2 is FYNNEI. J was trimmed by 0 bases and V by 6 bases; bases with no gene match: 5. Of note for this clonotype: Antigen specificity is unknown.

This sequence was found in a human donor in good health (CMV status not recorded). Some clones in this sample may be carry-over from other donors' samples. The sequenced sample was PBMCs. The chain carries TRBV2 and TRBJ1-3; TRBD1 matches at 7 bases. The CDR3 protein is CASSWGQTSGNTIYF. The DNA for the CDR3 is TGTGCCAGCAGCTGGGGACAGACCTCTGGAAACACCATATATTTT.